Below are 10 T cell receptor beta chains sequenced from a single sample in a study of blood T cell dynamics during melanoma immunotherapy. The time point: pre-treatment baseline. Using immunoSEQ multiplex PCR, the repertoire was profiled, and TCRdb retains in-frame clones only, with some absent. The data show a few thousand clones, around 88% seen once. This sample comprised blood, obtained from a patient treated with checkpoint blockade. These receptor sequences come from a human donor with melanoma.

The chain couples TRBV7-2 to TRBJ1-2; D is unclear. This CDR3 has 15 residues. Germline lookup yields CDR1 SGHTA and CDR2 FQGNSA. V was shortened by 5 bases and J by 0 bases, with 13 bases between the two germline ends. This chain's CDR3 is CASSGRTVTNYGYTF. CDR3 DNA: TGTGCCAGCAGCGGGAGGACGGTCACTAACTATGGCTACACCTTC.

The CDR3 is CASSPSVNTEAFF. The DNA of the CDR3 is TGCGCCAGCAGCCCTTCGGTGAACACTGAAGCTTTCTTT. The J gene is TRBJ1-1, the V gene TRBV4-3; D ambiguous. In germline, CDR1 is LGHNA, CDR2 YSLEER. V lost 4 bases to trimming and J lost 0 bases, with 6 bases between them. The CDR3 has 13 amino acids.

The V and J genes are TRBV30 and TRBJ2-1; 9 bases are shared with TRBD2. CDR3 length equals 15 residues. Germline CDR1 is GTSNPN and CDR2 is SVGIG (reference sequence). V was pared by 2 bases and J by 6 bases, with 8 bases of the junction left unmatched. DNA of the CDR3: TGTGCCTGGAGTATAGTTCTAGCGGGGTCCAATGAGCAGTTCTTC. This gives the protein CAWSIVLAGSNEQFF.

The chain is built from TRBV14 and TRBJ2-7; 9 bases are shared with TRBD2. The V segment lost 3 bases and the J segment 2 bases; nucleotides outside the gene matches: 11. The CDR3 totals 17 residues. The germline CDR1 and CDR2 sequences are SGHDN and FVKESK. CDR3 DNA: TGTGCCAGCAGCCACTTAGCGGGAGAGGGGCGGCCCTACGAGCAGTACTTC. Encoded protein: CASSHLAGEGRPYEQYF.

This clone was seen only once. V and J are TRBV9 and TRBJ2-2, with D perhaps given as TRBD1 or TRBD2 (6 bases each). Germline assignment: CDR1 SGDLS and CDR2 YYNGEE. Trimming removed 0 bases at V and 7 bases at J, with 16 bases between. CDR3 length: 16 residues. CDR3 in amino acids: CASSVERGAIGGELFF. In DNA form, the CDR3 reads TGTGCCAGCAGCGTAGAGAGGGGGGCGATCGGCGGGGAGCTGTTTTTT.

J is TRBJ2-7 and V is TRBV30, with a tentative D call TRBD2 (6 bases). This CDR3 contains 11 residues. Germline-derived CDR1 and CDR2 are GTSNPN and SVGIG (reference sequence). V was cut by 5 bases and J by 7 bases, with 12 bases left in between. The CDR3 DNA follows: TGTGCCTGGGGGGACCGGGGGGAGCAGTACTTC. Its protein is CAWGDRGEQYF. The full variable domain, in which reference TRBV30 and TRBJ2-7 provide the parts outside the CDR3, is SQTIHQWPATLVQPVGSPLSLECTVEGTSNPNLYWYRQAAGRGLQLLFYSVGIGQISSEVPQNLSASRPQDRQFILSSKKLLLSDSGFYLCAWGDRGEQYFGPGTRLTVT.

The chain uses TRBV11-3 and TRBJ2-7, with D tentatively TRBD1 or TRBD2 (5 bases each). The CDR3 runs 14 residues. V was shortened by 5 bases and J by 3 bases, with 14 bases between the two germline ends. Per germline, CDR1 SGHNT and CDR2 YENEEA. The CDR3 is CASSPRDLNYEQYF. The CDR3 DNA sequence: TGTGCCAGCAGCCCCCGGGACCTAAACTACGAGCAGTACTTC.

The J gene is TRBJ2-3, the V gene TRBV29-1; 8 bases are shared with TRBD2. The V gene end was trimmed by 6 bases and the J gene end by 2 bases; junction bases not matched to a gene: 7. Germline assignment: CDR1 SQVTM and CDR2 ANQGSEA. This CDR3 spans 14 amino acids. CDR3 coding DNA: TGCAGCGTCTCCGGCGGGGGGCACACAGATACGCAGTATTTT. This translates into CSVSGGGHTDTQYF.

The V call is TRBV5-4, the J call TRBJ2-2; 9 bases fit TRBD2. Trimming removed 0 bases from V and 1 base from J; junction bases left unmatched: 4. The CDR3 totals 17 residues. CDR1 is SGHNT, CDR2 YYREEE, per germline (reference sequence). The CDR3 region has the DNA TGTGCCAGCAGCTTGGTGGCGGGAGGGCGGAACACCGGGGAGCTGTTTTTT. This encodes CASSLVAGGRNTGELFF.

The chain has TRBV5-1 and TRBJ2-6; D might be TRBD1 (6 bases). The CDR3 is 16 residues long. V lost 1 base and J 5 bases, leaving 13 bases between the germline ends. Germline values: CDR1 SGHRS, CDR2 YFSETQ. The CDR3 nucleotides read TGCGCCAGCAGCTTGTCCCAGGGGCCATGGGCCAACGTCCTGACTTTC. It specifies CASSLSQGPWANVLTF.